This TCR beta chain was observed in a study of Ad26.COV2.S vaccination and SARS-CoV-2 variants. Trimming removed 6 bases from V and 0 bases from J, with 11 bases in between. Germline V lookup: CDR1 SGHDN, CDR2 FVKESK. This CDR3 contains 14 residues. The table lists this clone with a count of one. Method: immunoSEQ multiplex PCR; TCRdb's copy keeps in-frame clones and lacks some. This table has about 500,000 clones, roughly nine tenths appearing once. Treatment noted: around 19 received Ad26.COV2.S at low or high dose, single or two shots; 5 received placebo; per-sample allocation not given. Samples analyzed were those drawn on day 63 after the first vaccine or placebo injection.

The chain couples TRBV14 to TRBJ1-1; D not resolved. Sequencing was performed on peripheral blood, taken in a trial of Ad26.COV2.S vaccine versus placebo. This clonotype originated in a person between 18 and 65 years old who received the Ad26.COV2.S COVID-19 vaccine or a placebo. CDR3 sequence: CASRGLGMNTEAFF. CDR3 nucleotide sequence: TGTGCCAGCAGGGGATTGGGGATGAACACTGAAGCTTTCTTT.